Sequencing of this TCR beta chain was carried out in a study of T cell repertoires in cytomegalovirus infection. At the level of the study: The study used recently identified HLA-C-restricted and well-studied HLA-B-restricted CMV epitopes. Signatures in public TCR beta sequences pointed to both CMV infection and matching HLA type.

The germline V gene has CDR1 SGHKS and CDR2 YYEKEE (reference sequence). The CDR3 extends over 14 amino acids. Deletions cut 0 bases from V and 4 bases from J, with 11 bases between. One entry per CDR3 protein, called by TCRdb with MiXCR from the reads. Among 900,000 to 950,000 distinct CDR3 sequences listed, about a third were seen once. The study's findings and limits: CMV-specific TCR beta clonotypes restricted by HLA-C were the ones dominating the ex vivo response. Adding up the frequency of public TCR beta families identified people who carried CMV plus the relevant HLA.

A few counts support this clonotype. Antigen: not known. Sequencing used cultured CD8+ T cells from PBMCs, obtained from culture after CMV antigen stimulation. V and J are TRBV5-5 and TRBJ2-7, with a possible D match to TRBD1 (5 bases). The clonotype was recovered from a human donor in good health (CMV status not recorded). Some clones in this sample may be carry-over from other donors' samples. CDR3 coding DNA: TGTGCCAGCAGCTTGGACAGGAACTCTTACGAGCAGTACGTC. It translates to CASSLDRNSYEQYV.